This record concerns one T cell receptor beta chain sequence. Its target antigen remains unknown. Base quality data are lacking; no much larger clone is found one base away. The data are from a study of blood T cell repertoires in COVID-19 (dated by TCRdb to the early 2020s). About the full investigation: Samples from collaborators originated in the United States, Italy and Spain and spanned both the acute and convalescent phases of COVID-19. The material from the prospective study consisted of cDNA or gDNA derived from T cells, B-cell-depleted T cells, or PBMCs. Deeply sampled blood TCRbeta repertoires from subjects exposed to, actively infected with, or recovered from COVID-19 were included in the dataset. A freely available public database, intended as a resource for researchers studying the immune response to SARS-CoV-2, is where the repertoires were released. The samples were drawn from the first 160 participants of the ongoing ImmuneRACE study and from 950 to 1,500 subjects provided by 6 global collaborators. The sample metadata nearly always contained a de-identified subject ID, COVID-19 status, age in years and sex. HLA class I and class II types, where available, came from metadata supplied by the sample provider rather than from assay-based typing. Summary of the overall study and its limitations: The amount of clinical and demographic metadata varied by source and participant and was provided uncurated.

TCRbeta CDR3 regions were amplified from genomic DNA by means of the immunoSEQ Assay, a bias-controlled multiplex PCR. Concerning the study's data processing: Nucleated cell counts per sample were estimated from amplification of reference gene primers within the assay. Sequence reads were collapsed and filtered to measure the absolute abundance of every unique TCRbeta CDR3 rearrangement. For each sample, productive Simpson clonality was calculated by taking the square root of Simpson's diversity index across productive rearrangements. TCRdb holds this immuneACCESS table with in-frame rearrangements only. Some clones are missing; in checked studies, unresolved V genes explain under half, and the rest has no known cause. The DNA was the basis for D and trimming; V, J and clone size are from that table. The sample yields approximately 150,000 clones; nearly 90% were counted once. Of the sample, around 1.9% is held by the ten largest clones.

Counted from cysteine to phenylalanine, this CDR3 has 12 amino acids. The entry retains the CDR3 DNA only, 36 bases that are in frame from base 1. The V and J ends are trimmed by 6 bases and 8 bases, leaving 8 bases between them. Collaborating institutions collected whole blood in K2EDTA tubes following their own protocols. For TCRbeta analysis, collaborators shipped samples as frozen whole blood, isolated PBMCs, or DNA extracted from either of those sample types. What was sequenced was peripheral blood. The source is a man aged 65 to 79 with acute or convalescent COVID-19. The rearrangement combines TRBV12-3 or TRBV12-4 with TRBJ1-6, with TRBD1 perhaps the D gene, on 5 matching bases. Here is the DNA: TGTGCCAGCAGCTGGGGGGATTCACCCCTCCACTTT. Its translation is CASSWGDSPLHF.